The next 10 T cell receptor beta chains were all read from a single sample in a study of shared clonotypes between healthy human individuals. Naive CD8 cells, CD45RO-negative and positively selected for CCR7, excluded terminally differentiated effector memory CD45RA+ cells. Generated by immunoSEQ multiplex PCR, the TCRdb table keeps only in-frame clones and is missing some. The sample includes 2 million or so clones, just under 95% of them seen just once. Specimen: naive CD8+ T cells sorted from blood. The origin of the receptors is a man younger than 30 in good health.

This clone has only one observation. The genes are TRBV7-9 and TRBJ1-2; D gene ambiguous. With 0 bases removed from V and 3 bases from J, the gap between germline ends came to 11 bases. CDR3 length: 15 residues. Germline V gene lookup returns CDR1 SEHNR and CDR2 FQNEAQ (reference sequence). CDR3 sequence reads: CASSLAGIEDYGYTF. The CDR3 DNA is TGTGCCAGCAGCTTAGCGGGTATCGAGGACTATGGCTACACCTTC. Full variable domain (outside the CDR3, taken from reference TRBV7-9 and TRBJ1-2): DTGVSQNPRHKITKRGQNVTFRCDPISEHNRLYWYRQTLGQGPEFLTYFQNEAQLEKSRLLSDRFSAERPKGSFSTLEIQRTEQGDSAMYLCASSLAGIEDYGYTFGSGTRLTVV.

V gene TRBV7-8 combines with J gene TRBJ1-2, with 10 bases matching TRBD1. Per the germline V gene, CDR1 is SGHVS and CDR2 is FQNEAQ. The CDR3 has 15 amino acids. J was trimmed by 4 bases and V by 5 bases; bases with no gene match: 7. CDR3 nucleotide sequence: TGTGCCAGCAGCCGAGGGACAGGGGCAGGCTATGGCTACACCTTC. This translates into CASSRGTGAGYGYTF.

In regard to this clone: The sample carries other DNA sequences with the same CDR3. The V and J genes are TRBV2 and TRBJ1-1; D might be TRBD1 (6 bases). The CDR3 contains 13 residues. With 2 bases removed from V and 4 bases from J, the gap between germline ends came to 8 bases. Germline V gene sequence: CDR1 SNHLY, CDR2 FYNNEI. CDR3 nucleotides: TGTGCCAGCAGTGAAATAGGGGGCACTGAAGCTTTCTTT. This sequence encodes CASSEIGGTEAFF. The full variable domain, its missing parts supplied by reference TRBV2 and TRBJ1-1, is EPEVTQTPSHQVTQMGQEVILRCVPISNHLYFYWYRQILGQKVEFLVSFYNNEISEKSEIFDDQFSVERPDGSNFTLKIRSTKLEDSAMYFCASSEIGGTEAFFGQGTRLTVV.

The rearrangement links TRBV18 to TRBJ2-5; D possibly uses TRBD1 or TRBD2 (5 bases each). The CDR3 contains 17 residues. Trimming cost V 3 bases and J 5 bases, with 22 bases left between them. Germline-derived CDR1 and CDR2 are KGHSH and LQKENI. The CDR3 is CASSPRDEPRSSETQYF. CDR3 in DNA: TGTGCCAGCTCACCGAGGGACGAGCCCAGAAGTTCGGAGACCCAGTACTTC.

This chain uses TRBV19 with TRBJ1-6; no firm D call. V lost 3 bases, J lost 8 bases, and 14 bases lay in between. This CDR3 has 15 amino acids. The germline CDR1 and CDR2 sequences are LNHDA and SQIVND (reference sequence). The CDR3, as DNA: TGTGCCAGTAGTATCCCAGGCGGGCTGTATTCACCCCTCCACTTT. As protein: CASSIPGGLYSPLHF.

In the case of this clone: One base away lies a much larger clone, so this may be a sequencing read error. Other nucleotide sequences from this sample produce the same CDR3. The CDR3 reads CASSVGGYTEAFF. CDR3 nucleotides: TGTGCCAGCAGCGTCGGGGGGTACACTGAAGCTTTCTTT. The genes are TRBV9 and TRBJ1-1; maybe TRBD1 (5 bases). Germline CDR1 and CDR2: SGDLS and YYNGEE. This CDR3 has 13 amino acids. The V gene lost 2 bases and the J gene lost 3 bases, with 8 bases spanning the gap.

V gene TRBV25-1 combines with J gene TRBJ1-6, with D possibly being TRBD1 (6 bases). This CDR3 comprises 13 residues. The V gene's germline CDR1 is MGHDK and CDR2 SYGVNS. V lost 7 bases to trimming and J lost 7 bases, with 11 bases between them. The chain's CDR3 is CASKLTGNSPLHF. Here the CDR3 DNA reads TGTGCCAGCAAATTGACAGGAAATTCACCCCTCCACTTT. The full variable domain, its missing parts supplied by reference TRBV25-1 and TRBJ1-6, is EADIYQTPRYLVIGTGKKITLECSQTMGHDKMYWYQQDPGMELHLIHYSYGVNSTEKGDLSSESTVSRIRTEHFPLTLESARPSHTSQYLCASKLTGNSPLHFGNGTRLTVT.

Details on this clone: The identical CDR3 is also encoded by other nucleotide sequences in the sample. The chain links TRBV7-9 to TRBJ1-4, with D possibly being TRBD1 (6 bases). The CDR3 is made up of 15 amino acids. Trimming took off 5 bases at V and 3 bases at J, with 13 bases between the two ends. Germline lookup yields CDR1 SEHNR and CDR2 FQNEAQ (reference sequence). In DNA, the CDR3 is TGTGCCAGCAGCCCCCCGACAGGATCTAATGAAAAACTGTTTTTT. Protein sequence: CASSPPTGSNEKLFF.

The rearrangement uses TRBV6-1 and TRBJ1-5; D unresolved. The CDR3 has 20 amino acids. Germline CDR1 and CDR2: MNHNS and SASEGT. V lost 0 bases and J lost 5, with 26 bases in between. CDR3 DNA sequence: TGTGCCAGCAGTGAAGCAAACGTAAAGACCCTTTGGGAAATGGATCAGCCCCAGCATTTT. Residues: CASSEANVKTLWEMDQPQHF.

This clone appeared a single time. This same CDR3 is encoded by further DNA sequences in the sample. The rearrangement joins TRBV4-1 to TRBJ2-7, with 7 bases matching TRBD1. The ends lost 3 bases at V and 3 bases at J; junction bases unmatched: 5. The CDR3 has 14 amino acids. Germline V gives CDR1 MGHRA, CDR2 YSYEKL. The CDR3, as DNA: TGCGCCAGCAGCCAGAGAAACAGGGGCTACGAGCAGTACTTC. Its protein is CASSQRNRGYEQYF.